Each of the 19 T cell receptor beta chains below was sequenced from the same sample in a study of cytomegalovirus exposure and HLA in healthy donors. PCR involved 60 Vbeta and 13 Jbeta primers. Data came from immunoSEQ multiplex PCR; TCRdb stores just in-frame clones and leaves some out. The sample table sets out 90,000 to 130,000 clones. Specimen: PBMCs. The source of these receptors is a man between 40 and 49 years old in good health and CMV-seropositive.

J is TRBJ1-1 and V is TRBV25-1; tentatively, D is TRBD1 (5 bases). The germline V gene has CDR1 MGHDK and CDR2 SYGVNS. The CDR3 is made up of 14 amino acids. Trimming removed 6 bases at V and 1 base at J, with 12 bases between. CDR3 residues: CASSRLGQNTEAFF. CDR3 sequence (DNA): TGTGCCAGCAGCCGCCTCGGACAGAACACTGAAGCTTTCTTT.

This chain joins TRBV19 and TRBJ1-5, with 7 bases matching TRBD1. Germline lookup yields CDR1 LNHDA and CDR2 SQIVND (reference sequence). The CDR3 sequence is 16 residues long. J was trimmed by 1 base and V by 2 bases; bases with no gene match: 5. The CDR3 sequence is CASSISDRLSNQPQHF. The CDR3 nucleotides are TGTGCCAGTAGTATATCGGACAGGTTAAGCAATCAGCCCCAGCATTTT.

The chain couples TRBV11-2 to TRBJ2-7, with 11 nucleotides matching TRBD1. The CDR3 is made up of 16 amino acids. Losses at the gene ends were 4 bases for V and 7 bases for J; bases not matched to a gene: 12. Germline CDR1 SGHAT, CDR2 FQNNGV. The CDR3 here is CASSSQRGTGGREQYF. Here the CDR3 DNA reads TGTGCCAGCAGCTCACAGCGCGGGACAGGGGGGCGGGAGCAGTACTTC.

The J gene is TRBJ1-1, the V gene TRBV19; D might be TRBD1 (6 bases). The CDR3 runs to 14 residues. Germline CDR1 and CDR2: LNHDA and SQIVND (reference sequence). V was trimmed by 6 bases and J by 5 bases, leaving 16 bases between them. The CDR3 spells CASSTGGGRTEAFF. In nucleotides, the CDR3 is TGTGCCAGTAGCACCGGGGGGGGGCGAACTGAAGCTTTCTTT.

For the CDR3, the DNA is TGCAGCGTTGGGCCTACAGGGGGCTGGAACACTGAAGCTTTCTTT. Protein product: CSVGPTGGWNTEAFF. The chain recombines TRBV29-1 with TRBJ1-1; 9 bases fit TRBD1. The V gene end was trimmed by 4 bases and the J gene end by 1 base; junction bases not matched to a gene: 7. Germline CDR1 reads SQVTM; CDR2 reads ANQGSEA. The CDR3 is 15 residues long.

The chain is built from TRBV30 and TRBJ1-5; 9 bases are shared with TRBD1. Per germline, CDR1 GTSNPN and CDR2 SVGIG (reference sequence). The J segment lost 1 base and the V segment lost 4 bases, leaving 2 bases of the junction unmatched. The length of the CDR3 is 14 residues. This CDR3 is CAWNDRGSNQPQHF. The CDR3 DNA is TGTGCCTGGAACGACAGGGGGAGCAATCAGCCCCAGCATTTT.

V is TRBV15 and J is TRBJ2-5; 8 bases are a match to TRBD1. The J call may be in error: the DNA end matches TRBJ2-7 better. The germline gives CDR1 LNHNV, CDR2 YYDKDF (reference sequence). The CDR3 extends over 17 amino acids. In DNA, the CDR3 is TGTGCCACCAGCAGACTTTACCGCGGGACAGGACCCTCCGAGCAGTACTTC. Its translation: CATSRLYRGTGPSEQYF.

Concerning this clone: Other DNA sequences from this sample encode an identical CDR3 as well. The genes are TRBV6-1 and TRBJ2-2, with TRBD1 matching 8 bases. Germline CDR1 is MNHNS and CDR2 is SASEGT. The V segment lost 1 base and the J segment 6 bases; nucleotides outside the gene matches: 7. This CDR3 spans 16 amino acids. DNA of the CDR3: TGTGCCAGCAGTGAAGGCCAGGGGGCGAAGGCCGGGGAGCTGTTTTTT. It yields the protein CASSEGQGAKAGELFF.

The chain is built from TRBV5-1 and TRBJ2-2, with a weak D call TRBD1 (6 bases). Trimming removed 4 bases from V and 6 bases from J, with 13 bases in between. The CDR3 consists of 14 residues. From germline, CDR1 is SGHRS and CDR2 YFSETQ. CDR3 loop: CASSVQGYSGELFF. The CDR3 region has the DNA TGCGCCAGCAGCGTTCAGGGGTATTCCGGGGAGCTGTTTTTT.

V usage is TRBV7-2 and J usage is TRBJ1-5; 8 bases line up with TRBD1. This CDR3 has 15 residues. Trimming at V came to 5 bases and at J to 6 bases, leaving 9 bases not matched to a gene. CDR1 is SGHTA, CDR2 FQGNSA, per germline. The CDR3 bases are TGTGCCAGCAGCCGCGGACAGGGAGGGACTCAGCCCCAGCATTTT. As protein: CASSRGQGGTQPQHF.

The chain carries TRBV14 and TRBJ2-3; the D is unclear. This CDR3 is built from 16 residues. With 0 bases removed from V and 6 bases from J, the gap between germline ends came to 16 bases. CDR1 SGHDN and CDR2 FVKESK come from the germline V gene. CDR3 region: CASSQDLDSSIDTQYF. In nucleotides, the CDR3 is TGTGCCAGCAGCCAAGATCTTGATAGTTCGATTGATACGCAGTATTTT. Full variable domain (rest looked up from reference TRBV14 and TRBJ2-3): EAGVTQFPSHSVIEKGQTVTLRCDPISGHDNLYWYRRVMGKEIKFLLHFVKESKQDESGMPNNRFLAERTGGTYSTLKVQPAELEDSGVYFCASSQDLDSSIDTQYFGPGTRLTVL.

The V gene is TRBV7-9, the J gene TRBJ2-7; the D gene is possibly TRBD1 (6 bases). The CDR3 loop spans 14 amino acids. Germline V CDR1 and CDR2: SEHNR, FQNEAQ (reference sequence). V gave up 5 bases and J gave up 0 bases, with 11 bases separating them. The DNA of the CDR3 is TGTGCCAGCAGCGGACAGTCAAGCTCCTACGAGCAGTACTTC. Translated, it gives CASSGQSSSYEQYF.

The chain couples TRBV6-5 to TRBJ2-7, with 7 positions matching TRBD1. V lost 0 bases and J lost 2; bases outside the gene matches: 7. Germline CDR1 and CDR2: MNHEY and SVGAGI. The CDR3 spans 16 residues. The chain's CDR3 is CASSYSMLRGPYEQYF. CDR3 in DNA: TGTGCCAGCAGTTACTCGATGCTGAGGGGGCCCTACGAGCAGTACTTC.

The chain recombines TRBV5-6 with TRBJ2-7; 8 bases match TRBD1. The germline CDR1 and CDR2 sequences are SGHDT and YYEEEE. The CDR3 totals 15 residues. J lost 1 base, V lost 5 bases, and 8 bases had no gene match. The CDR3: CASSYPGQASYEQYF. The CDR3 nucleotides read TGTGCCAGCAGTTACCCGGGACAGGCGTCCTACGAGCAGTACTTC.

CDR3 DNA sequence: TGTGCCACCAAAGGACAGGGGACTTACAATGAGCAGTTCTTC. This translates into CATKGQGTYNEQFF. The chain links TRBV15 to TRBJ2-1, with TRBD1 matching 9 bases. Germline V CDR1 and CDR2: LNHNV, YYDKDF (reference sequence). The CDR3 length is 14 residues. J was trimmed by 4 bases and V by 7 bases; bases with no gene match: 5. Supplemented by reference TRBV15 and TRBJ2-1, the full variable domain reads DAMVIQNPRYQVTQFGKPVTLSCSQTLNHNVMYWYQQKSSQAPKLLFHYYDKDFNNEADTPDNFQSRRPNTSFCFLDIRSPGLGDTAMYLCATKGQGTYNEQFFGPGTRLTVL.

The chain uses TRBV5-6 and TRBJ2-7, with a possible D match to TRBD1 (7 bases). The CDR3 spans 15 residues. V lost 4 bases to trimming and J lost 7 bases, with 21 bases between them. CDR1 is SGHDT, CDR2 YYEEEE, per germline. The CDR3 here is CASSAQGGLGGEQYF. CDR3 DNA: TGTGCCAGCAGCGCGCAGGGGGGTCTCGGAGGGGAGCAGTACTTC. The variable domain in full, with the rest retrieved from reference TRBV5-6 and TRBJ2-7, is DAGVTQSPTHLIKTRGQQVTLRCSPKSGHDTVSWYQQALGQGPQFIFQYYEEEERQRGNFPDRFSGHQFPNYSSELNVNALLLGDSALYLCASSAQGGLGGEQYFGPGTRLTVT.

The chain recombines TRBV7-9 with TRBJ2-1; D gene uncertain. The ends were cut back, 3 bases at V and 5 bases at J, with 14 bases in the middle. The CDR3 runs to 15 residues. Germline lookup yields CDR1 SEHNR and CDR2 FQNEAQ (reference sequence). The CDR3 region has the DNA TGTGCCAGCAGCTTGGGCCAGACAAGTGACAATGAGCAGTTCTTC. Amino acids: CASSLGQTSDNEQFF.

The chain combines TRBV6-5 with TRBJ1-4, with 8 bases that match TRBD1. The germline V gene has CDR1 MNHEY and CDR2 SVGAGI. The CDR3 loop spans 16 amino acids. The V and J ends lost 0 bases and 10 bases, in that order; junction bases with no gene match: 10. The CDR3 region has the DNA TGTGCCAGCAGTTACTCGCTACCGGACAGGGTATTAAAACTGTTTTTT. The encoded protein is CASSYSLPDRVLKLFF.

V usage is TRBV5-1 and J usage is TRBJ1-4; 8 bases are a match to TRBD1. The CDR3 extends over 15 amino acids. J lost 5 bases, V lost 4 bases, and 7 bases had no gene match. Germline assignment: CDR1 SGHRS and CDR2 YFSETQ. The CDR3 protein is CASSGGQGGNEKLFF. The CDR3 nucleotides are TGCGCCAGCAGCGGAGGACAGGGCGGAAATGAAAAACTGTTTTTT.